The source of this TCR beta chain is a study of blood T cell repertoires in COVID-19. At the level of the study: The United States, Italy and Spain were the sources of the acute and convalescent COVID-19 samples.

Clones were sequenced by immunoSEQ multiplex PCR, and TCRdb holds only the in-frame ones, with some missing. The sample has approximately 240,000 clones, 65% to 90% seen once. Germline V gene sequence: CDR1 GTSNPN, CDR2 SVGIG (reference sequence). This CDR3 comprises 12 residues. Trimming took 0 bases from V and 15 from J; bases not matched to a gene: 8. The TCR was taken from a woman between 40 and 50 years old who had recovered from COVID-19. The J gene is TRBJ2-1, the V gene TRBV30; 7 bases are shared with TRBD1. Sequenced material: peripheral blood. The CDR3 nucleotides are TGTGCCTGGAGTGTAAGGCAGGGGGATCTGTTCTTC. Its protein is CAWSVRQGDLFF.